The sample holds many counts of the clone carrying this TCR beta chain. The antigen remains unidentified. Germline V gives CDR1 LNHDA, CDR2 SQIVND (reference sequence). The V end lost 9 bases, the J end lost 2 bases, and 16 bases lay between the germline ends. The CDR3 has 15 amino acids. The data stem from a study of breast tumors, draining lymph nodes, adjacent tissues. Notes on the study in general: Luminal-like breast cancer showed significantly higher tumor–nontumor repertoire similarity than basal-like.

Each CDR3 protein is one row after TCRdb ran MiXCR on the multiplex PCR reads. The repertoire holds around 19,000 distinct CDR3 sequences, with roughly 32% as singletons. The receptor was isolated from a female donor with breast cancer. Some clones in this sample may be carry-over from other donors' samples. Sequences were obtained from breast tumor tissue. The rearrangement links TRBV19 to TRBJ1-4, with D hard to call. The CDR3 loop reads CASTPKRQTNEKLFF. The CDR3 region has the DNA TGTGCCAGCACTCCCAAAAGGCAGACTAATGAAAAACTGTTTTTT.